This TCR beta chain originates from a study of T-cell memory formation after mild COVID-19. Study in general: For the most part, TCR clusters were specific to one donor. Study results and caveats: Some SARS-CoV-2-responding clones were already detected in memory before infection.

TCRdb analysed the 5' RACE reads with MiXCR anew, one entry per CDR3 protein. Of 550,000 to 600,000 distinct CDR3 sequences listed, less than 25% were seen once; the top ten hold about 8.2%. On this clonotype itself: Its antigen remains unidentified.

Germline V CDR1 and CDR2: LNHNV, YYDKDF (reference sequence). The V and J ends lost 4 bases and 3 bases, in that order; junction bases with no gene match: 1. The CDR3 has 13 amino acids. Sequencing was performed on PBMCs or a T cell subset sorted from them (not recorded which). The receptor comes from an adult woman who had mild COVID-19 (a few samples of this study predate the infection). Cell type and time point are not known. This sequence joins TRBV15 and TRBJ2-7, with TRBD1 identical over 9 bases. The CDR3 reads CATSTDRGYEQYF. Here the CDR3 DNA reads TGTGCCACCAGCACGGACAGGGGCTACGAGCAGTACTTC.